This TCR beta chain was sequenced in a study of blood T cell repertoires in COVID-19. The CDR3 extends over 15 amino acids. V shed 4 bases, J shed 9 bases, and the junction held 10 bases outside the gene matches. Germline loops: CDR1 LNHNV, CDR2 YYDKDF (reference sequence). TCRdb's table, derived via immunoSEQ multiplex PCR, lists solely in-frame clones and lacks some. Of roughly 400,000 clones listed, about 88% are singletons. The receptor comes from a woman aged 18-29 years who had been exposed to COVID-19. The sequencing input was PBMCs or T cells enriched from blood (not recorded which). V usage is TRBV15 and J usage is TRBJ2-1; the match to TRBD2 covers 9 bases. This CDR3 reads CATSKEFAGGFEQFF. In DNA, the CDR3 is TGTGCCACCAGCAAGGAATTCGCGGGAGGGTTTGAGCAGTTCTTC.